This T cell receptor beta chain emerged from a study of blood T cell repertoires in COVID-19. Whole-study context: Some COVID-19 samples were acute and others convalescent; all came from the United States, Italy and Spain. T cells, B-cell-depleted T cells, or PBMCs provided the cDNA or gDNA that served as material.

As handled by the study authors: The authors estimated nucleated cell counts from reference gene primer amplification. The assay was immunoSEQ multiplex PCR, and TCRdb's table has in-frame clones only and misses some. Clonal size and the V and J genes are those of that table, whereas D and trimming came from the DNA. The table records 140,000 or so clones, 82% of them present only once. This clone was counted between two and nine times. The clonotype originates from a woman of 80 years or more with acute or convalescent COVID-19. Sequenced material: peripheral blood.

CDR3 protein: CASSPSGGRNEQFF. CDR3 in DNA: TGCGCCAGCAGCCCCAGCGGGGGAAGAAATGAGCAGTTCTTC. The J gene is TRBJ2-1, the V gene TRBV5-1; 8 nucleotides agree with TRBD2. Germline V gives CDR1 SGHRS, CDR2 YFSETQ. The CDR3 sequence is 14 residues long. V lost 4 bases, J lost 7 bases, and 7 bases stayed unmatched.